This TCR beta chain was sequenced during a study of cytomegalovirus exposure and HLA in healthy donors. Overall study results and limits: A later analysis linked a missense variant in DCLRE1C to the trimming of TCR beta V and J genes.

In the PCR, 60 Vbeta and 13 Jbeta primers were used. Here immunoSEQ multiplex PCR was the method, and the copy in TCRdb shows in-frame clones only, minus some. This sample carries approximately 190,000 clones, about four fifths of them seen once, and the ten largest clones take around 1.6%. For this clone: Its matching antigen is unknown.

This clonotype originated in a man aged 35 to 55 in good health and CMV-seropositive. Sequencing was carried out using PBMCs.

The CDR3 bases are TGTGCCAGCAGTTTAGGCCCCCCAAATATCGGGAATTCACCCCTCCACTTT. Translating it yields CASSLGPPNIGNSPLHF. The chain has TRBV27 and TRBJ1-6; D is undetermined. CDR3 length: 17 residues. Between the trimmed V and J ends, which lost 2 bases and 7 bases, there was a span of 18 bases. Per the germline V gene, CDR1 is MNHEY and CDR2 is SMNVEV (reference sequence).